This is a list of T cell receptor beta chains from one sample in a study of blood T cell repertoires in COVID-19. The table came from immunoSEQ multiplex PCR; TCRdb's copy has only in-frame clones and leaves some out. The sample contains some 66,000 clones, around 82% of which appear only once. Sequencing was carried out using peripheral blood. Receptor source: a man aged 55 to 70 with acute or convalescent COVID-19. Each CDR3 is given with its conserved first and last residue. D genes are given only for firm matches. Clone size is not always given. Where it is, it says once, few, many or a class for expanded clones.

>TRBV12-3/TRBV12-4|TRBJ2-5|TRBD1|-
TGTGCCAGCAGTTTCACAGGGGGAGAGACCCAGTACTTC
CASSFTGGETQYF
>TRBV18|TRBJ2-7|-|-
TGTGCCAGCTCACCAAGGGGGGGACCTGGCTACGAGCAGTACTTC
CASSPRGGPGYEQYF
>TRBV5-5|TRBJ1-2|TRBD1|few
TGTGCCAGCAGCTTGCAAGACAGGGGGCGAGGCTACACCTTC
CASSLQDRGRGYTF
>TRBV30|TRBJ1-2|TRBD1|-
TGTGCCTGGAGTAGGGACAGGGGGCGCAACTATGGCTACACCTTC
CAWSRDRGRNYGYTF
>TRBV7-2|TRBJ2-5|-|-
TGTGCCAGCAGCCCCACCCGGGGGGCACTCCAAGAGACCCAGTACTTC
CASSPTRGALQETQYF
>TRBV2|TRBJ2-7|TRBD1|few
TGTGCCAGCAGGGGGACAGGGTCAGGAGAGCAGTACTTC
CASRGTGSGEQYF
>TRBV6-6|TRBJ2-1|-|-
TGTGCCACAGGGGATGGCGTTGGGTATGAGCAGTTCTTC
CATGDGVGYEQFF
>TRBV7-2|TRBJ1-3|-|-
TGTGCCAGCAGCCCCCGCGAGGCGTTCGGAAACACCATATATTTT
CASSPREAFGNTIYF
>TRBV24-1|TRBJ1-1|TRBD1|-
TGTGCCACCAGTGAGTCGCCGGGACAGGGGAGTGAAGCTTTCTTT
CATSESPGQGSEAFF
>TRBV9|TRBJ2-1|-|-
TGTGCCAGCAGCGTAGAGCCCGTAGGGGGGGTACACAATGAGCAGTTCTTC
CASSVEPVGGVHNEQFF
>TRBV5-1|TRBJ2-5|-|-
TGCGCCAGCAGCTTGGCCAGGGCGGACCAAGAGACCCAGTACTTC
CASSLARADQETQYF
>TRBV12-3/TRBV12-4|TRBJ2-7|-|few
TGTGCCAGCAGTTTAGGTAATGTGTACGAGCAGTACTTC
CASSLGNVYEQYF
>TRBV6-5|TRBJ1-6|TRBD1|-
TGTGCCAGCAGTTACGTGATCAGGGGGCCTAATTCACCCCTCCACTTT
CASSYVIRGPNSPLHF
>TRBV20-1|TRBJ1-5|-|-
TGCAGTGCTAGTTCCCTCAATCAGCCCCAGCATTTT
CSASSLNQPQHF
>TRBV5-4|TRBJ2-5|TRBD1|-
TGTGCCGTAACAGGGGGAGGTTCTGAGACCCAGTACTTC
CAVTGGGSETQYF
>TRBV7-7|TRBJ1-5|-|-
TGTGCCAGCAGCTTAGTTAGGGGCTGGGGCAATCAGCCCCAGCATTTT
CASSLVRGWGNQPQHF
>TRBV27|TRBJ1-1|-|-
TGTGCCAGCAGTTTGAAGGGCGGGAACACTGAAGCTCTCTTT
CASSLKGGNTEALF
>TRBV24-1|TRBJ1-6|-|-
TGTGCCACCAGTGCCCAGCGGAATTCACCCCTCCACTTT
CATSAQRNSPLHF
>TRBV4-3|TRBJ2-6|-|-
TGCGCCAGCAGCCAAGATATAGTTTATAGCTCTGGGGCCAACGTCCTGACTTTC
CASSQDIVYSSGANVLTF
>TRBV5-6|TRBJ2-6|TRBD1|-
TGTGCCAGCAGCTCAGTCCCAGGGGGAAGCTCTGGGGCCAACGTCCTGACTTTC
CASSSVPGGSSGANVLTF
>TRBV2|TRBJ1-2|-|few
TGTGCCAGCAGTGAGCAGGGAACCTATGGCTACACCTTC
CASSEQGTYGYTF
>TRBV10-2|TRBJ2-7|-|-
TGCGCCAGCAGGGACCTAACAGGGCTCGGCGAGCAGTACTTC
CASRDLTGLGEQYF
>TRBV19|TRBJ2-1|TRBD1|-
TGTGCCAGTAGTACCACAGGGGGCTCCTACAATGAGCAGTTCTTC
CASSTTGGSYNEQFF
>TRBV9|TRBJ2-7|TRBD1|-
TGTGCCAGCAGCGTTCGACAGGGTGGCTACGAGCAGTACTTC
CASSVRQGGYEQYF
>TRBV29-1|TRBJ1-1|TRBD1|-
TGCAGCGTTGTACGCCCACAGGGACAGGGGAACACTGAAGCTTTCTTT
CSVVRPQGQGNTEAFF
>TRBV7-8|TRBJ2-3|TRBD2|-
TGTGCCAGCAGCGTCTCCGGGACTAGCGGGGAACCTCCGTATTTT
CASSVSGTSGEPPYF